This paragraph reports one T cell receptor beta chain. Its specificity is not known. The source of the sample is a study of cytomegalovirus exposure and HLA in healthy donors. Study-wide findings and caveats: Researchers catalogued over 150 TCR beta chains as cytomegalovirus-associated. Analyses of presence/absence relied on an assumption of roughly uniform sequencing depth across donors. The dataset shows that most TCR sequences were rare, while some public TCRs occurred in many donors. Reports indicated that the classifier achieved high specificity and sensitivity in diagnosing cytomegalovirus status.

13 Jbeta primers and 60 Vbeta primers were used for the PCR. The data were produced by immunoSEQ multiplex PCR, yet TCRdb's version contains in-frame clones alone and is incomplete. The table lists about 170,000 clones, 75% to 80% of them singletons. This receptor was obtained from a woman in her 50s in good health and CMV-seropositive. Sample: PBMCs.

The CDR3 reads CASSPAGFQPQHF. The CDR3 DNA sequence: TGTGCCAGCAGTCCCGCCGGGTTTCAGCCCCAGCATTTT. This rearrangement joins TRBV6-5 to TRBJ1-5; no definite D call. CDR3 length: 13 residues. V lost 5 bases, J lost 6 bases, and 11 bases lay in between. Germline V gives CDR1 MNHEY, CDR2 SVGAGI.